The 4 T cell receptor beta chains reported below all come from one sample, sequenced in a study of CD8 T cells in ankylosing spondylitis. MiXCR was run by TCRdb on the 5' RACE reads, yielding one entry per CDR3 protein. Of some 120,000 distinct CDR3 sequences listed, roughly an eighth are singletons. Material: blood, either unsorted or a sorted T cell fraction (not recorded which). The receptors were sampled from a female donor with ankylosing spondylitis or in good health (not recorded which).

This clonotype has ten or more counts. The V call is TRBV20-1, the J call TRBJ2-7, with a weak D call TRBD2 (6 bases). Germline-derived CDR1 and CDR2 are DFQATT and SNEGSKA (reference sequence). The CDR3 covers 15 residues. With 3 bases removed from V and 1 base from J, the gap between germline ends came to 16 bases. CDR3 bases: TGCAGTGCTAGTAGCGGTTCCGTAAATTCCTACGAGCAGTACTTC. This gives the protein CSASSGSVNSYEQYF.

This clonotype occurred many times. The genes are TRBV20-1 and TRBJ2-3; TRBD2 matches at 8 bases. Germline V gives CDR1 DFQATT, CDR2 SNEGSKA (reference sequence). The ends lost 5 bases at V and 2 bases at J; junction bases unmatched: 6. This CDR3 is 14 amino acids long. CDR3 sequence (DNA): TGCAGTGCTGATACTAGCGGTATCACAGATACGCAGTATTTT. Protein: CSADTSGITDTQYF.

The rearrangement links TRBV28 to TRBJ2-3; D remains unclear. The germline gives CDR1 MDHEN, CDR2 SYDVKM. The V and J ends lost 1 base and 1 base respectively, with 9 bases between them. The CDR3 sequence is 15 residues long. The CDR3 loop is CASSLSLSRTDTQYF. DNA of the CDR3: TGTGCCAGCAGTTTATCCCTGAGCCGCACAGATACGCAGTATTTT.

This clonotype was seen at least ten times. The chain combines TRBV6-1 with TRBJ1-6; D gene unclear. Germline CDR1 MNHNS, CDR2 SASEGT. V was cut by 6 bases and J by 4 bases, with 16 bases left in between. The CDR3 length is 16 residues. DNA of the CDR3: TGTGCCAGCAGCATCACACGGGCCACGTATAATTCACCCCTCCACTTT. Translation: CASSITRATYNSPLHF.